These 17 T cell receptor beta chains were sequenced from one sample in a study of somatic mutations in cytotoxic T cells in rheumatoid arthritis. Sequencing was performed with immunoSEQ multiplex PCR; in TCRdb, only in-frame clones are kept and a portion is missing. The data hold 13,000 or so clones, with roughly 70% observed a single time. The source material was CD8+ T cells sorted from blood. Source of these receptors: an adult with rheumatoid arthritis.

The chain joins TRBV6-5 to TRBJ1-1; 7 bases are shared with TRBD1. With V trimmed by 6 bases and J by 8 bases, 12 bases remained unmatched. Germline CDR1 MNHEY, CDR2 SVGAGI. The CDR3 sequence is 14 residues long. This CDR3 is CASSQGVGGPEAFF. The CDR3 nucleotides read TGTGCCAGCAGCCAGGGGGTTGGGGGACCGGAAGCTTTCTTT.

The V call is TRBV7-2, the J call TRBJ2-5; possible D gene TRBD1, 6 bases. Deletions cut 2 bases from V and 5 bases from J, with 21 bases between. Germline loops: CDR1 SGHTA, CDR2 FQGNSA. The CDR3 is made up of 17 amino acids. The CDR3 is CASSLKGNRGLWETQYF. For the CDR3, the DNA is TGTGCCAGCAGCTTAAAAGGGAATAGGGGGTTATGGGAGACCCAGTACTTC.

The J gene is TRBJ2-2, the V gene TRBV7-9; 8 bases are shared with TRBD1. The germline V gene has CDR1 SEHNR and CDR2 FQNEAQ (reference sequence). With V trimmed by 5 bases and J by 7 bases, 15 bases remained unmatched. The CDR3 runs to 17 residues. CDR3 DNA: TGTGCCAGCAGCACTACTCTGGACAGGGATCAAAACGGGGAGCTGTTTTTT. Translation gives CASSTTLDRDQNGELFF. Based on the CDR3 plus reference TRBV7-9 and TRBJ2-2, the full variable domain is DTGVSQNPRHKITKRGQNVTFRCDPISEHNRLYWYRQTLGQGPEFLTYFQNEAQLEKSRLLSDRFSAERPKGSFSTLEIQRTEQGDSAMYLCASSTTLDRDQNGELFFGEGSRLTVL.

This clone came up a few times. The rearrangement joins TRBV7-9 to TRBJ1-4; 8 bases are a match to TRBD1. The CDR3 spans 14 residues. Germline loops: CDR1 SEHNR, CDR2 FQNEAQ (reference sequence). J gave up 8 bases and V 5 bases, and 7 bases lay outside the gene matches. CDR3 region: CASSGTGGGEKLFF. The CDR3 DNA sequence: TGTGCCAGCAGCGGAACAGGGGGTGGAGAAAAACTGTTTTTT. Full variable domain (outside the CDR3, taken from reference TRBV7-9 and TRBJ1-4): DTGVSQNPRHKITKRGQNVTFRCDPISEHNRLYWYRQTLGQGPEFLTYFQNEAQLEKSRLLSDRFSAERPKGSFSTLEIQRTEQGDSAMYLCASSGTGGGEKLFFGSGTQLSVL.

The chain joins TRBV19 to TRBJ2-1; TRBD1 matches 9 bases. This CDR3 region has 15 residues. CDR1 and CDR2 (germline): LNHDA, SQIVND (reference sequence). The junction had 7 bases not matched to a gene; V was cut back by 4 bases and J by 6 bases. The CDR3 DNA sequence: TGTGCCAGTAGTAATACAGGGGGCGTCTTCAATGAGCAGTTCTTC. It encodes CASSNTGGVFNEQFF.

The V and J genes are TRBV30 and TRBJ2-5, with 12 bases that match TRBD2. Judging by the DNA end, TRBJ2-7 fits better; the J call may be wrong. CDR3 size: 14 residues. Per the germline V gene, CDR1 is GTSNPN and CDR2 is SVGIG (reference sequence). CDR3 in DNA: TGTGCCTGGAGTGCGACTAGCGGGGGCCACGAGCAGTACTTC. Its translation: CAWSATSGGHEQYF.

This clone has only one observation. Lacking the conserved final phenylalanine or tryptophan, this CDR3 likely reflects a read error. The J gene is TRBJ1-1, the V gene TRBV7-9; D ambiguous. The CDR3 covers 11 residues. V lost 5 bases, J lost 8 bases, and 9 bases lay in between. Germline assignment: CDR1 SEHNR and CDR2 FQNEAQ (reference sequence). The CDR3 protein is CASSGGPEAFS. The CDR3 bases are TGTGCCAGCAGCGGCGGGCCAGAAGCTTTCTCT.

DNA of the CDR3: TGTGCCAGCAGCTTACGGGCGGGCGGTGGCACCGGGGAGCTGTTTTTT. This gives the protein CASSLRAGGGTGELFF. The rearrangement links TRBV7-2 to TRBJ2-2, with a tentative D call TRBD2 (5 bases). The CDR3 has 16 amino acids. CDR1 is SGHTA and CDR2 is FQGNSA in the germline V gene. The V gene lost 2 bases and the J gene lost 4 bases, with 14 bases spanning the gap.

The chain carries TRBV12-5 and TRBJ2-3; D ambiguous. Germline lookup yields CDR1 LGHNT and CDR2 FRNRAP. V shed 1 base and J shed 2 bases, with 4 bases lying between them. This CDR3 contains 13 residues. Here the CDR3 reads CASGLDPTDTQYF. The CDR3 nucleotides are TGTGCTAGTGGTTTGGACCCCACAGATACGCAGTATTTT.

The rearrangement links TRBV11-2 to TRBJ2-1; no clear D gene. CDR3 size: 13 residues. Trimming took off 5 bases at V and 3 bases at J, with 8 bases between the two ends. The germline V gene has CDR1 SGHAT and CDR2 FQNNGV. The CDR3 region has the DNA TGTGCCAGCAGCCCCTTTAACTACAATGAGCAGTTCTTC. Translation gives CASSPFNYNEQFF.

The chain combines TRBV2 with TRBJ2-2; no reliable D call. The CDR3 is 12 residues long. Germline loops: CDR1 SNHLY, CDR2 FYNNEI. V was pared by 3 bases and J by 7 bases, with 6 bases between. Here the CDR3 DNA reads TGTGCCAGCAGTGAGGGTGACGGGGAGCTGTTTTTT. This encodes CASSEGDGELFF.

The chain couples TRBV4-1 to TRBJ2-4; D may correspond to TRBD1 or TRBD2 (5 bases each). V gave up 1 base and J gave up 2 bases, with 18 bases separating them. Germline CDR1 MGHRA, CDR2 YSYEKL. The CDR3 sequence is 18 residues long. The CDR3 loop reads CASSQGVGNGAPKNIQYF. In nucleotides, the CDR3 is TGCGCCAGCAGCCAAGGGGTCGGTAACGGGGCTCCCAAAAACATTCAGTACTTC.

The V and J genes are TRBV28 and TRBJ2-1; no reliable D call. Trimming removed 4 bases at V and 1 base at J, with 8 bases between. CDR1 MDHEN and CDR2 SYDVKM come from the germline V gene. The CDR3 loop spans 14 amino acids. CDR3 coding DNA: TGTGCCAGCAGTTCGTGGGAATCCTACAATGAGCAGTTCTTC. Its protein product is CASSSWESYNEQFF.

V and J are TRBV7-8 and TRBJ1-4; TRBD1 might be the D (5 bases). The CDR3 is 16 amino acids. CDR1 is SGHVS and CDR2 is FQNEAQ in the germline V gene. Trimming pared 5 bases from V and 8 bases from J, leaving 21 bases between. DNA of the CDR3: TGTGCCAGCAGCGGCAAGCCCCAGGGTTTAGAGGAAAAACTGTTTTTT. Amino acid sequence: CASSGKPQGLEEKLFF.

This clone was recorded a few times. V is TRBV9 and J is TRBJ1-1; 7 bases agree with TRBD1. The CDR3 extends over 15 amino acids. Looked up from germline, CDR1 is SGDLS and CDR2 is YYNGEE. V trimming: 3 bases; J trimming: 4 bases; junction bases outside the gene matches: 9. The CDR3 loop is CASSAPTGAGTEAFF. CDR3 sequence (DNA): TGTGCCAGCAGCGCACCTACAGGGGCTGGCACTGAAGCTTTCTTT.

The chain recombines TRBV6-6 with TRBJ2-2; D not certain. CDR1 and CDR2 from the germline V gene are MNHNY and SVGAGI (reference sequence). This CDR3 comprises 15 residues. Deletions cut 6 bases from V and 4 bases from J, with 15 bases between. The CDR3 coding sequence is TGTGCCAGCAGGGCCAGCAGGATTGGCACCGGGGAGCTGTTTTTT. It translates to CASRASRIGTGELFF.

The V gene is TRBV27, the J gene TRBJ2-1; no firm D call. The CDR3 contains 13 residues. Germline CDR1 and CDR2: MNHEY and SMNVEV (reference sequence). The V end lost 2 bases, the J end lost 3 bases, and 5 bases lay between the germline ends. As DNA, the CDR3 is TGTGCCAGCAGTTTAAACCACTACAATGAGCAGTTCTTC. It translates to CASSLNHYNEQFF.